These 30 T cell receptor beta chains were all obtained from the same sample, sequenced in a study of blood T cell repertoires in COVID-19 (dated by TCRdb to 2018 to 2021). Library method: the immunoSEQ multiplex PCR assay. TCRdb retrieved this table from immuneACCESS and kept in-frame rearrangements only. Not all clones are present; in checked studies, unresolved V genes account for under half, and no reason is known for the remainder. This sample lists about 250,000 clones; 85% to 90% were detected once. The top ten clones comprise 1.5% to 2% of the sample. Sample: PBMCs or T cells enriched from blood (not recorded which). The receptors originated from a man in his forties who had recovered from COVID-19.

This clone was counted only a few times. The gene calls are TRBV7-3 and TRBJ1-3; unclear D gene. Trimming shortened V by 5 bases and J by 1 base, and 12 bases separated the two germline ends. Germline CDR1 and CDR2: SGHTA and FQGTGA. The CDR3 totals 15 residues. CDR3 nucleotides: TGTGCCAGCAGCCCTCCGGTCGATTCTGGAAACACCATATATTTT. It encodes CASSPPVDSGNTIYF.

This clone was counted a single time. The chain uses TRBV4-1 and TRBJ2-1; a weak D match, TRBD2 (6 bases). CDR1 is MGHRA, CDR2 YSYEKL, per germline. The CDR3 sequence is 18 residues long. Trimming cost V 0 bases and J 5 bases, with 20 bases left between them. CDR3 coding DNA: TGCGCCAGCAGCCAAGACCCCCCCGGGAGATGGCTGGACAATGAGCAGTTCTTC. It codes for CASSQDPPGRWLDNEQFF.

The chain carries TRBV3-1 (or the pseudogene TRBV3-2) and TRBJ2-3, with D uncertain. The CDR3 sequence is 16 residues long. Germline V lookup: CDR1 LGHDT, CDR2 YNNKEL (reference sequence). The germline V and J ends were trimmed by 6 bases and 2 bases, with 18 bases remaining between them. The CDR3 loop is CASSQPHGGHTDTQYF. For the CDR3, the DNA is TGTGCCAGCAGTCAACCGCACGGTGGGCACACAGATACGCAGTATTTT.

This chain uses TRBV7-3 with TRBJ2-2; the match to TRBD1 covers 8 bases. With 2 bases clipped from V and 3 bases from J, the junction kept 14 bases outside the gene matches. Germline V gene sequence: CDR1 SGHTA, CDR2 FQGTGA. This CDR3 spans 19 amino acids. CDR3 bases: TGTGCCAGCAGCTTATCCTACAGGGGGACTTTGGGAGACACCGGGGAGCTGTTTTTT. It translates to CASSLSYRGTLGDTGELFF.

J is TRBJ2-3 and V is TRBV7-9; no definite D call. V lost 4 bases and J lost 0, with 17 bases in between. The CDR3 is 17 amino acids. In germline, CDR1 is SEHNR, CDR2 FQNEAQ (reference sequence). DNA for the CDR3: TGTGCCAGCAGCTCTCCCAGGTTTGCGTCTAGCACAGATACGCAGTATTTT. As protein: CASSSPRFASSTDTQYF.

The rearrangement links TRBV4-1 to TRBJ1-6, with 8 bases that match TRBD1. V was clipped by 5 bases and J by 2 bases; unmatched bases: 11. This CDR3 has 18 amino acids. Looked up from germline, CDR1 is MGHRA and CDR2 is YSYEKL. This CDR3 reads CASSSIIQGATYNSPLHF. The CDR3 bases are TGCGCCAGCAGCTCTATCATCCAGGGGGCCACCTATAATTCACCCCTCCACTTT.

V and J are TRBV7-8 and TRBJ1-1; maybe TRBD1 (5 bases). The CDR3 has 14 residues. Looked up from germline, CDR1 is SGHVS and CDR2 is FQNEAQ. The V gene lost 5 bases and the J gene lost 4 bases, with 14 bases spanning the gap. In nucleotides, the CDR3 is TGTGCCAGCAGCATCGACAGCCCGGGCACTGAAGCTTTCTTT. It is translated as CASSIDSPGTEAFF.

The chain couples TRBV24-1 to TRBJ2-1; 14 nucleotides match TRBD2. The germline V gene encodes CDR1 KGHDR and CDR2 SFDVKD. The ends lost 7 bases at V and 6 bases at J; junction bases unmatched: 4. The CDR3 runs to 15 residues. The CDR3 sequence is CATRGTSGSRNEQFF. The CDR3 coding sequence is TGTGCCACCAGGGGGACTAGCGGGAGCCGCAATGAGCAGTTCTTC.

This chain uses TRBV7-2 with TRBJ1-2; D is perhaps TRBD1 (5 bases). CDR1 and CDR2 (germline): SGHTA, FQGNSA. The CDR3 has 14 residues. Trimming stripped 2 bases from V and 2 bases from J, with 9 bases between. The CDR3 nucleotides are TGTGCCAGCAGCTTAATTAACAGGAACTATGGCTACACCTTC. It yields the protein CASSLINRNYGYTF.

CDR3 region: CASSRQGANYGYTF. Here the CDR3 DNA reads TGCGCCAGCAGCCGACAGGGGGCTAACTATGGCTACACCTTC. The rearrangement joins TRBV4-3 to TRBJ1-2, with 9 bases fitting TRBD1. The CDR3 has 14 residues. Germline V gene lookup returns CDR1 LGHNA and CDR2 YSLEER. With V trimmed by 4 bases and J by 0 bases, 0 bases remained unmatched.

CDR3 sequence (DNA): TGTGCCAGCAGCCAGGACAGGGCTAACTATGGCTACACCTTC. Translating it yields CASSQDRANYGYTF. The J gene is TRBJ1-2, the V gene TRBV7-2, with TRBD1 matching over 8 bases. The CDR3 is 14 amino acids. Germline V gives CDR1 SGHTA, CDR2 FQGNSA. The J segment lost 0 bases and the V segment lost 5 bases, leaving 2 bases of the junction unmatched.

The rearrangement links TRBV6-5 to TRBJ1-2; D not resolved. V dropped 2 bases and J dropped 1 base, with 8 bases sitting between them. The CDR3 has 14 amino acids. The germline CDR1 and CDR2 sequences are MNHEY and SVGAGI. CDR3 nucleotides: TGTGCCAGCAGTTACGACTGGATTAACTATGGCTACACCTTC. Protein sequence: CASSYDWINYGYTF.

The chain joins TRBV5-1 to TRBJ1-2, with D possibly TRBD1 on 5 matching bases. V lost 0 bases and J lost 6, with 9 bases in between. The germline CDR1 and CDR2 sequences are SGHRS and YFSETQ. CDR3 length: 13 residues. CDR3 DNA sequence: TGCGCCAGCAGCTTGGCCCGGGGGGATGGCTACACCTTC. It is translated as CASSLARGDGYTF.

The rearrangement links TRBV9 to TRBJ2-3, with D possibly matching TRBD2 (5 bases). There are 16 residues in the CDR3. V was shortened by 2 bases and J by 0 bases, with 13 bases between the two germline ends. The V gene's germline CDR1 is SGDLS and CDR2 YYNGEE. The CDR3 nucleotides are TGTGCCAGCAGCGTTGAATCCGGGATGAGCACAGATACGCAGTATTTT. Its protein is CASSVESGMSTDTQYF.

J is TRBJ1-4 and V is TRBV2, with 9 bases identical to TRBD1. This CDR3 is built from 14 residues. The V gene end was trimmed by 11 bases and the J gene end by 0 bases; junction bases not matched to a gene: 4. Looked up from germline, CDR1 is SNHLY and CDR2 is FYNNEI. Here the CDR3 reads CAGQGKATNEKLFF. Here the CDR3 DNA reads TGTGCCGGACAGGGGAAAGCAACTAATGAAAAACTGTTTTTT.

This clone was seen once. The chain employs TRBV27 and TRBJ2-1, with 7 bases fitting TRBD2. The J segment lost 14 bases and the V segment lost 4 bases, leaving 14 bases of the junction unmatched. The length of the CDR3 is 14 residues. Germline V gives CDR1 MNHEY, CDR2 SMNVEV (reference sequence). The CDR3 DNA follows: TGTGCCAGCAGTTCCCTGGCTAGCGGTAAAGGGGAGTTCTTC. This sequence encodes CASSSLASGKGEFF.

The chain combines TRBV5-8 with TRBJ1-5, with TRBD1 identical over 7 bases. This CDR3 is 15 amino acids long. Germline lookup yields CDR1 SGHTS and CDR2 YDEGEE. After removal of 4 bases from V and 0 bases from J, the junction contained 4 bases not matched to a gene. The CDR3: CASSAYRGSNQPQHF. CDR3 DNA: TGTGCCAGCAGCGCCTACAGGGGTAGCAATCAGCCCCAGCATTTT.

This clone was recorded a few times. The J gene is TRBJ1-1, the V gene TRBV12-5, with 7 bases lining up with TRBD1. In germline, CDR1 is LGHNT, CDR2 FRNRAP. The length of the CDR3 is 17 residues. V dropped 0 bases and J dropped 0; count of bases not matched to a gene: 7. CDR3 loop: CASGLVLTGRLNTEAFF. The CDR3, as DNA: TGTGCTAGTGGTTTGGTACTGACAGGGAGGTTGAACACTGAAGCTTTCTTT.

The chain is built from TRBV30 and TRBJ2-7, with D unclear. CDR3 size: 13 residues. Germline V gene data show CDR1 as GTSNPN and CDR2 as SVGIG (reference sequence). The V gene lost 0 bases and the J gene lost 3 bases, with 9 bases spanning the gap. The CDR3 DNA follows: TGTGCCTGGAGTGTAATAGGAGTCTACGAGCAGTACTTC. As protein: CAWSVIGVYEQYF.

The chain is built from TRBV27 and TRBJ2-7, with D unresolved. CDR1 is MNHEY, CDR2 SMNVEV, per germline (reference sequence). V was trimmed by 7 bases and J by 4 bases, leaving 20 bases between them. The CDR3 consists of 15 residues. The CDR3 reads CASKLTTHPPYEQYF. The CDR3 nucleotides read TGTGCCAGCAAACTTACCACTCACCCCCCGTACGAGCAGTACTTC.

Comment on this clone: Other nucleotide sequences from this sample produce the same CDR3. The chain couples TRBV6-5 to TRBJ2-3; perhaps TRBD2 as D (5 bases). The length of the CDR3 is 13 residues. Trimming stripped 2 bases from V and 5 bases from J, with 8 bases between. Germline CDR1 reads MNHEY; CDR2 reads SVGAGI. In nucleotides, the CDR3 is TGTGCCAGCAGTTACACTAGAGGAGATACGCAGTATTTT. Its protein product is CASSYTRGDTQYF.

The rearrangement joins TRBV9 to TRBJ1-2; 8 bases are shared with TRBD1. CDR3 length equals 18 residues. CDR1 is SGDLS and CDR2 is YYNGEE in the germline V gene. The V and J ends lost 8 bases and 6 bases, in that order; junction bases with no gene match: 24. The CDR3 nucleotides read TGTGCCAGGGACGGACAGGGTCTAACTATGGCTAAAACTGATGGCTACACCTTC. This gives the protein CARDGQGLTMAKTDGYTF. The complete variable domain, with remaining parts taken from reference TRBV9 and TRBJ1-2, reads DSGVTQTPKHLITATGQRVTLRCSPRSGDLSVYWYQQSLDQGLQFLIQYYNGEERAKGNILERFSAQQFPDLHSELNLSSLELGDSALYFCARDGQGLTMAKTDGYTFGSGTRLTVV.

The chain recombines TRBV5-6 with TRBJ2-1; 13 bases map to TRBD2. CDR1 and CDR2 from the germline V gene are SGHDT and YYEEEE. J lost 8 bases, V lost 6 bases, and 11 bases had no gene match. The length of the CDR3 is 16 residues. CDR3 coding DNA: TGTGCCAGCACCACCCTAGGACTAGCGGGAGTCCATGAGCAGTTCTTC. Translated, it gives CASTTLGLAGVHEQFF.

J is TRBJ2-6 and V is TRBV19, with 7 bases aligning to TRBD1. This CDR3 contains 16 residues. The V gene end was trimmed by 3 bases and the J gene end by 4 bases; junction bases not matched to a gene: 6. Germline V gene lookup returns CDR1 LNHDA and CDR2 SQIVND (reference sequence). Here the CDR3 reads CASSIGDSRGANVLTF. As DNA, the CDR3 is TGTGCCAGTAGTATTGGGGACAGCCGCGGGGCCAACGTCCTGACTTTC. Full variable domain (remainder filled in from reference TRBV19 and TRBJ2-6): DGGITQSPKYLFRKEGQNVTLSCEQNLNHDAMYWYRQDPGQGLRLIYYSQIVNDFQKGDIAEGYSVSREKKESFPLTVTSAQKNPTAFYLCASSIGDSRGANVLTFGAGSRLTVL.

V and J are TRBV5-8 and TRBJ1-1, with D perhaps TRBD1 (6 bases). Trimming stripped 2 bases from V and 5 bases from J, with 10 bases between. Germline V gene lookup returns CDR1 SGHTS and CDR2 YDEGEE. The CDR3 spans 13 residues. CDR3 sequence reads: CASSFRQGTEAFF. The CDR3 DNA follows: TGTGCCAGCAGCTTTCGTCAGGGGACTGAAGCTTTCTTT.

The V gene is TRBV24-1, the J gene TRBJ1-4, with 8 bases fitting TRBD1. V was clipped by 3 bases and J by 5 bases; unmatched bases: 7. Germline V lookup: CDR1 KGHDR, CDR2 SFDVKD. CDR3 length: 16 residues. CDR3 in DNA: TGTGCCACCAGTGATGCGACAGGGGTAGGGAATGAAAAACTGTTTTTT. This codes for CATSDATGVGNEKLFF.

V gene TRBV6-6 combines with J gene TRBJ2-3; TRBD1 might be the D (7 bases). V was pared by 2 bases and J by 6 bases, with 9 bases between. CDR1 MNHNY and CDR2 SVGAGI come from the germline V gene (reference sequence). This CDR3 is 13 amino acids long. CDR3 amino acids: CASSYPGGDTQYF. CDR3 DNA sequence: TGTGCCAGCAGTTACCCAGGGGGGGATACGCAGTATTTT.

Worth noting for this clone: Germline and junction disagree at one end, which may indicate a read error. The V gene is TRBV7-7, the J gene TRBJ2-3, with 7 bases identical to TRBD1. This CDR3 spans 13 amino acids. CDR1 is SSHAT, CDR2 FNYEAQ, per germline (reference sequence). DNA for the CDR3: TGTGCTAGCAGCGCCCGACAGGGAGATACGCAGTATTTT. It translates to CASSARQGDTQYF. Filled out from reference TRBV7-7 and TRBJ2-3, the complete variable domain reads GAGVSQSPRYKVTKRGQDVTLRCDPISSHATLYWYQQALGQGPEFLTYFNYEAQPDKSGLPSDRFSAERPEGSISTLTIQRTEQRDSAMYRCASSARQGDTQYFGPGTRLTVL.

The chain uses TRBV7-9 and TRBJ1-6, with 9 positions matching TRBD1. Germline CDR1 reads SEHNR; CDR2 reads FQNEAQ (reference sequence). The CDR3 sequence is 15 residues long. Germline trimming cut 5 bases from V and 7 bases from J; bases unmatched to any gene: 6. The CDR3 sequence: CASSPGQGKNSPLHF. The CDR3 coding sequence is TGTGCCAGCAGCCCGGGACAGGGAAAAAATTCACCCCTCCACTTT.

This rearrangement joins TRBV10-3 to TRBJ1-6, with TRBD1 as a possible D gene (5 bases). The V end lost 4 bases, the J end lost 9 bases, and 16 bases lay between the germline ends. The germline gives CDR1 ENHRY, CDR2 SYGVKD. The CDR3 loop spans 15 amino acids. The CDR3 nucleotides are TGTGCCATCAGTGTCTCAGGCGGGACGCCTTCACCCCTCCACTTT. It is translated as CAISVSGGTPSPLHF.